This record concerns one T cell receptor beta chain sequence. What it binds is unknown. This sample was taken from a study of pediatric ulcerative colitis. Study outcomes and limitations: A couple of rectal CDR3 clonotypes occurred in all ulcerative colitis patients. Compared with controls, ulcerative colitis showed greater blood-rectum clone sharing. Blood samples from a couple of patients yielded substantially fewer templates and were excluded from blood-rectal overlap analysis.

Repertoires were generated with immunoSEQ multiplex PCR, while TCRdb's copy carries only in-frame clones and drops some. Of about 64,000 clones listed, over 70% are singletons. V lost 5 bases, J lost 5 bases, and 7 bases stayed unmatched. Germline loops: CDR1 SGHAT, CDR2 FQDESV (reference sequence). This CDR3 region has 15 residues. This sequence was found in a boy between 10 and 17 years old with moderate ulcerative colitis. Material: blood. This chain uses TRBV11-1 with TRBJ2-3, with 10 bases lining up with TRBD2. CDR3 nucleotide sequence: TGTGCCAGCAGCCCAAGCGGGGGGGAACGAGATACGCAGTATTTT. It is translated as CASSPSGGERDTQYF.